The present T cell receptor (beta chain) was sequenced within a study of shared clonotypes between healthy human individuals. Selected positively for CCR7 and CD45RO-negative, naive CD8 cells excluded terminally differentiated effector memory CD45RA+ cells. Clones were sequenced by immunoSEQ multiplex PCR, and TCRdb holds only the in-frame ones, with some missing. The table includes some 1,900,000 clones, around 96% detected once. CDR1 and CDR2 (germline): SGDLS, YYNGEE. J gave up 10 bases and V 4 bases, and 3 bases lay outside the gene matches. CDR3 length equals 14 residues. The sequencing sample was made of naive CD8+ T cells sorted from blood. The source is a man aged 18 to 30 in good health. The rearrangement uses TRBV9 and TRBJ2-1, with 15 positions matching TRBD2. CDR3: CASSPGLAGGEQFF. The CDR3 DNA follows: TGTGCCAGCAGCCCCGGACTAGCGGGAGGGGAGCAGTTCTTC.